This T cell receptor (beta chain) originates from a study of shared clonotypes between healthy human individuals (dated by TCRdb to the early 2020s). At the level of the whole study: The cohort comprised two women and three men aged 18 to 49 years. Per donor, three plates each were used for CD4 naive and CD4 memory, two for CD8 naive, and one for CD8 memory. To increase sequencing depth and limit assay-specific biases, different laboratories used diverse techniques to prepare libraries and sequence TCR repertoires. Per donor, leukapheresis produced somewhere between about 0.85 and 10 billion PBMCs. The study deeply sequenced blood TCR repertoires of about 5 healthy adults to estimate repertoire size and the extent of clonotype sharing between individuals. Results and caveats for the whole study, not just this receptor: Based on pairwise subsampling, the degree of clonotype sharing among donors was expected to be affected by sequencing depth. About 5% of naive CD4, more than 3% of naive CD8, about 2.1% of memory CD4, and 0.35% to 0.5% of memory CD8 clonotypes were shared across several donors. Compared with non-shared clonotypes, clonotypes shared by all four sorted-subset donors had higher generation probabilities. Sampling was restricted to blood, and TCR repertoires in tissue are likely to differ from TCR repertoires in blood. Naive subsets generally had larger estimated clonotype richness than memory subsets. Even with the large sequencing depth, rarefaction of the sorted-subset datasets indicated that sequencing was incomplete. The genetic and exposure-history diversity represented was limited by the small number of donors.

This clone was counted many times. Its binding antigen is unknown. It has no much larger one-base neighbor in the sample; base qualities were not kept. The donors were healthy, HIV-negative adults who had no recently reported acute infections or vaccinations. Every donor was a Caucasian adult living in Nashville, Tennessee, USA. Magnetic negative selection was used to enrich CD4+ T cells, after which naive cells were positively selected on CD45RA and the negative fraction became the memory subset. Blood was collected by leukapheresis, and PBMCs were isolated by Ficoll-Histopaque density gradient centrifugation and then cryopreserved in liquid nitrogen vapor phase. Analytical flow cytometry was used to check the purity and quantity of every magnetically sorted T cell population. From each sorted fraction, genomic DNA was isolated and quantified by UV absorbance on a Nanodrop 2000c. The CDR3 numbers 14 residues from cysteine through phenylalanine. The entry retains the CDR3 DNA only, 42 bases that are in frame from base 1. CDR1 and CDR2, per the germline V gene, are SNHLY and FYNNEI. V and J are trimmed by 6 bases and 5 bases, and the gene matches miss 9 bases of the junction.

Using the deep immunoSEQ assay, TCR CDR3 regions were amplified from genomic DNA by multiplex PCR. For each cell subset, the extracted genomic DNA was distributed evenly across all wells of several immunoSEQ 96-well plates, and each plate served as one replicate. For sorted subsets, 150 to 250 ng genomic DNA, equal to about 30,000 T cell genomes, was loaded into each replicate PCR. Purified libraries were quantified with a Qubit 3.0 fluorometer, sized on a Bioanalyzer 2100, and re-quantified with the KAPA Library Quantification kit. Every immunoSEQ 96-well plate was sequenced on a dedicated single-read 150-cycle Illumina NextSeq 550 flow cell. In the original analysis: Because only junctional sequences without quality scores were contained in the immunoSEQ output, filtering matching that applied to full-length reads could not be performed. To assign V/J genes and CDR3, sequences were annotated using PyIR, a Python wrapper for IgBLAST v1.9, with IMGT germline references. Any read was removed if the V/J assignment was weak (E-value above 1e-6), the CDR3 was missing, or the read contained stop codons, out-of-frame junctions, or ambiguous translated residues. V3J clonotypes were defined by identical inferred V gene, J gene, and CDR3 amino acid sequence. Percentage overlap between repertoires was calculated by dividing the number of shared unique clonotypes by the size of the smaller repertoire. Repertoire richness was assessed with RTK rarefaction, the Chao1 estimator, and Recon v2.1 estimates of unobserved clonotypes. OLGA was used to compute generation probabilities for all TCRbeta clonotypes that the gDNA method yielded from several donors. The table comes from immuneACCESS by way of TCRdb, which keeps in-frame sequences with V and J called. Part of the clones is missing from these tables; in studies checked, under half for an unresolved V gene and the rest for unknown reasons. V and J calls and clone size are as listed in that table; D and trimming were resolved from the DNA. Counted in this sample were about 710,000 clones; 72% of them appeared once. Of the sample, approximately 1.7% is held by the ten largest clones.

The sequencing sample was made of memory CD4+ T cells sorted from blood. The cell subset or site label corresponds to: CD45RA-negative fraction. The chain uses TRBV2 and TRBJ1-2, with 7 bases matching TRBD1. The TCR was taken from a woman under 40 in good health. The DNA sequence is TGTGCCAGCAGCCCACAGGGGTCTCGGTATGGCTACACCTTC. This codes for CASSPQGSRYGYTF. Joined to the reference TRBV2 and TRBJ1-2 proteins, this CDR3 gives the full variable domain: EPEVTQTPSHQVTQMGQEVILRCVPISNHLYFYWYRQILGQKVEFLVSFYNNEISEKSEIFDDQFSVERPDGSNFTLKIRSTKLEDSAMYFCASSPQGSRYGYTFGSGTRLTVV.